This T cell receptor beta chain was retrieved from a study of metastatic and nonmetastatic thyroid tumors. TCRdb re-called the PCR reads via MiXCR. The sample includes approximately 20,000 clones, approximately 25% of them seen just once. This clone is judged medium-sized (0.01 to 0.1%). Until they underwent thyroid surgery, no patient had received any treatment. Looked up from germline, CDR1 is LNHNV and CDR2 is YYDKDF (reference sequence). The trim removed 2 bases at V and 8 bases at J, leaving 5 bases unmatched. The CDR3 is 14 amino acids. Sequencing used blood. V usage is TRBV15 and J usage is TRBJ1-2, with TRBD1 matching 10 bases. This TCR was sampled from a male donor with papillary thyroid cancer or a benign thyroid nodule (not recorded which). Some clones in this sample may be carry-over from other donors' samples. The CDR3 protein is CATSRRQGAFGYTF. In DNA form, the CDR3 reads TGTGCCACCAGCAGACGACAGGGGGCGTTCGGCTACACCTTC.